This T cell receptor beta chain was documented in a study of neoadjuvant anti-PD-1 for oral cavity cancer. Study-level background: Most patients had three to four biweekly doses of 3 mg/kg nivolumab before resection. Around day 43, patients without progression received a fourth nivolumab dose before surgery. General study points: With a few patients per group, TCR findings need larger cohorts.

Time point of the sample: after neoadjuvant nivolumab, at surgical resection. Blood cells were analyzed directly, without culture or expansion. The method was immunoSEQ multiplex PCR; TCRdb's version includes in-frame clones alone and lacks a portion of them. The sample includes 10,000 or so clones, less than 70% of them seen just once. This clone was seen only a few times. Its target is not known. The specimen comprised PBMCs, sampled after nivolumab (anti-PD-1) treatment. The receptor comes from a person aged 40 to 85 with oral cavity squamous cell carcinoma.

The CDR3 region has the DNA TGTGCCAGCAGCTTAGCAGGACAGGGGAGCTCCTACGAGCAGTACTTC. This gives the protein CASSLAGQGSSYEQYF. The chain employs TRBV7-2 and TRBJ2-7; TRBD1 matches at 9 bases. This CDR3 is 16 amino acids long. Germline values: CDR1 SGHTA, CDR2 FQGNSA. The trim removed 0 bases at V and 0 bases at J, leaving 3 bases unmatched.